The 30 T cell receptor beta chains reported below all come from one sample, sequenced in a study of Tregs in tolerant kidney transplant recipients. Profiling relied on immunoSEQ multiplex PCR, and the TCRdb table lists in-frame clones only, not all of them. The data hold about 73,000 clones, with 95% to 98% observed a single time. The specimen comprised CD4+ T cells from blood, sampled before the transplant. Receptor source: a human donor who received a combined kidney and bone marrow transplant.

The genes are TRBV5-3 and TRBJ2-1, with 9 bases that match TRBD2. TRBV5-3 is an open reading frame whose function is uncertain. The J segment lost 3 bases and the V segment lost 2 bases, leaving 3 bases of the junction unmatched. The length of the CDR3 is 15 residues. CDR3 sequence reads: CARSFFSGSYNEQFF. DNA for the CDR3: TGTGCCAGAAGCTTCTTTAGCGGGAGCTACAATGAGCAGTTCTTC.

This chain links TRBV28 with TRBJ1-6; no definite D call. V was cut by 6 bases and J by 7 bases, with 16 bases left in between. CDR1 and CDR2 from the germline V gene are MDHEN and SYDVKM. The CDR3 spans 15 residues. The CDR3 loop reads CASRMTWGGNSPLHF. The DNA for the CDR3 is TGTGCCAGCAGAATGACCTGGGGAGGGAATTCACCCCTCCACTTT. The variable domain in full, completed from reference TRBV28 and TRBJ1-6, reads DVKVTQSSRYLVKRTGEKVFLECVQDMDHENMFWYRQDPGLGLRLIYFSYDVKMKEKGDIPEGYSVSREKKERFSLILESASTNQTSMYLCASRMTWGGNSPLHFGNGTRLTVT.

The chain combines TRBV19 with TRBJ1-4; no firm D call. Germline V lookup: CDR1 LNHDA, CDR2 SQIVND (reference sequence). V dropped 3 bases and J dropped 0 bases, with 5 bases sitting between them. The CDR3 contains 14 residues. The CDR3 nucleotides are TGTGCCAGTAGTATGGCCCCAACTAATGAAAAACTGTTTTTT. This translates into CASSMAPTNEKLFF.

V gene TRBV11-3 combines with J gene TRBJ1-4; TRBD1 is a possible D gene (5 bases). The CDR3 has 17 amino acids. Per the germline V gene, CDR1 is SGHNT and CDR2 is YENEEA. V lost 3 bases, J lost 6 bases, and 20 bases lay in between. CDR3 bases: TGTGCCAGCAGCTTTTCGATCGGCAGGGCTAGGGATGAAAAACTGTTTTTT. Its translation is CASSFSIGRARDEKLFF.

V and J are TRBV18 and TRBJ2-3; possible D gene TRBD1, 6 bases. CDR1 and CDR2 (germline): KGHSH, LQKENI. The CDR3 loop spans 19 amino acids. Trimming left V 1 base short and J 0 bases short, with 20 bases between. The CDR3, as DNA: TGTGCCAGCTCACCACAGCGTACAGGGAGATGGGGTAGCACAGATACGCAGTATTTT. Translating it yields CASSPQRTGRWGSTDTQYF.

This chain joins TRBV6-5 and TRBJ1-5; D not resolved. The CDR3 extends over 15 amino acids. The ends were cut back, 0 bases at V and 5 bases at J, with 11 bases in the middle. The germline gives CDR1 MNHEY, CDR2 SVGAGI. This CDR3 reads CASSYSRGPDQPQHF. DNA for the CDR3: TGTGCCAGCAGTTACTCGAGAGGGCCAGATCAGCCCCAGCATTTT.

The chain joins TRBV7-2 to TRBJ1-4; 7 bases fit TRBD1. Germline V CDR1 and CDR2: SGHTA, FQGNSA. This CDR3 has 15 amino acids. V lost 5 bases, J lost 8 bases, and 11 bases stayed unmatched. CDR3 residues: CASSPGTVTREKLFF. Written as DNA, the CDR3 is TGTGCCAGCAGCCCCGGGACAGTAACGAGAGAAAAACTGTTTTTT.

The CDR3 protein is CATHGVRAAGELFF. The CDR3 DNA follows: TGTGCCACCCACGGGGTTAGGGCGGCCGGGGAGCTGTTTTTT. The rearrangement joins TRBV2 to TRBJ2-2; possibly TRBD2 for D (5 bases). The germline V and J ends were trimmed by 10 bases and 6 bases, with 18 bases remaining between them. The CDR3 is 14 amino acids. Germline CDR1 and CDR2: SNHLY and FYNNEI.

V and J are TRBV11-1 and TRBJ1-1; 9 nucleotides line up with TRBD1. This CDR3 contains 17 residues. The germline gives CDR1 SGHAT, CDR2 FQDESV (reference sequence). V dropped 4 bases and J dropped 3; count of bases not matched to a gene: 12. The CDR3 nucleotides read TGTGCCAGCAGCTATGGACAGGGGCAAGGATGGGACACTGAAGCTTTCTTT. The encoded protein is CASSYGQGQGWDTEAFF.

The chain uses TRBV11-2 and TRBJ1-5; D gene ambiguous. V lost 1 base and J lost 4, with 11 bases in between. Germline CDR1 is SGHAT and CDR2 is FQNNGV. The CDR3 extends over 15 amino acids. Here the CDR3 DNA reads TGTGCCAGCAGCTTAGGTCGGCGGACTAATCAGCCCCAGCATTTT. Its protein product is CASSLGRRTNQPQHF.

The genes are TRBV25-1 and TRBJ1-5; TRBD1 is a possible D gene (6 bases). CDR1 and CDR2 from the germline V gene are MGHDK and SYGVNS. V lost 4 bases and J lost 5, with 12 bases in between. The CDR3 loop spans 14 amino acids. The CDR3 DNA follows: TGTGCCAGCAGTGGTCCGGGGGGCGATCAGCCCCAGCATTTT. This codes for CASSGPGGDQPQHF.

This clone occurred once. The V gene is TRBV9, the J gene TRBJ1-1; 7 nucleotides align to TRBD1. Trimming cost V 0 bases and J 4 bases; bases outside gene matches: 6. Per the germline V gene, CDR1 is SGDLS and CDR2 is YYNGEE. The CDR3 runs to 15 residues. CDR3: CASSVVQGVGTEAFF. CDR3 in DNA: TGTGCCAGCAGCGTAGTTCAGGGGGTCGGCACTGAAGCTTTCTTT.

The chain employs TRBV9 and TRBJ2-7; 7 bases are shared with TRBD2. This CDR3 comprises 13 residues. Germline trimming cut 4 bases from V and 3 bases from J; bases unmatched to any gene: 4. The germline gives CDR1 SGDLS, CDR2 YYNGEE. CDR3 loop: CASSPGDYYEQYF. In nucleotides, the CDR3 is TGTGCCAGCAGCCCGGGGGACTACTACGAGCAGTACTTC. The variable domain in full, with the rest retrieved from reference TRBV9 and TRBJ2-7, is DSGVTQTPKHLITATGQRVTLRCSPRSGDLSVYWYQQSLDQGLQFLIQYYNGEERAKGNILERFSAQQFPDLHSELNLSSLELGDSALYFCASSPGDYYEQYFGPGTRLTVT.

The chain recombines TRBV5-6 with TRBJ2-3; D is possibly TRBD2 (6 bases). Trimming took off 0 bases at V and 2 bases at J, with 13 bases between the two ends. From germline, CDR1 is SGHDT and CDR2 YYEEEE. This CDR3 has 16 amino acids. Here the CDR3 reads CASSLGVGGLTDTQYF. As DNA, the CDR3 is TGTGCCAGCAGCTTGGGGGTGGGGGGTCTCACAGATACGCAGTATTTT.

This chain links TRBV28 with TRBJ1-2, with D hard to call. The CDR3 contains 13 residues. The V end was cut by 1 base, the J end by 4 bases, with 7 bases between. The germline gives CDR1 MDHEN, CDR2 SYDVKM. The CDR3 bases are TGTGCCAGCAGTTTATCGGCAGGCTATGGCTACACCTTC. This gives the protein CASSLSAGYGYTF.

This chain connects TRBV7-6 to TRBJ1-2, with D hard to call. With 3 bases removed from V and 3 bases from J, the gap between germline ends came to 14 bases. The length of the CDR3 is 15 residues. Germline lookup yields CDR1 SGHVS and CDR2 FNYEAQ. The CDR3 is CASSFLYDSDYGYTF. As DNA, the CDR3 is TGTGCCAGCAGCTTCCTCTACGACTCAGACTATGGCTACACCTTC.

The chain carries TRBV7-9 and TRBJ1-3, with unresolved D. V shed 2 bases and J shed 4 bases, with 6 bases lying between them. Germline assignment: CDR1 SEHNR and CDR2 FQNEAQ (reference sequence). The CDR3 runs to 13 residues. This chain's CDR3 is CASSLLWGNTIYF. Here the CDR3 DNA reads TGTGCCAGCAGCTTACTATGGGGAAACACCATATATTTT.

This sequence joins TRBV30 and TRBJ1-3; D is undetermined. The V end was cut by 0 bases, the J end by 4 bases, with 16 bases between. Germline lookup yields CDR1 GTSNPN and CDR2 SVGIG (reference sequence). The CDR3 has 16 residues. The CDR3 DNA reads TGTGCCTGGAGTGTTACTACTCTTAGTTGGGGAAACACCATATATTTT. Its translation is CAWSVTTLSWGNTIYF.

The chain carries TRBV30 and TRBJ2-3; TRBD2 agrees at 8 bases. V gave up 6 bases and J gave up 2 bases; unmatched junction bases: 7. CDR1 GTSNPN and CDR2 SVGIG come from the germline V gene (reference sequence). The CDR3 covers 14 residues. The DNA for the CDR3 is TGTGCCTGTTGTCGGGGGGGCCTCACAGATACGCAGTATTTT. This translates into CACCRGGLTDTQYF.

This chain connects TRBV5-1 to TRBJ2-3, with D unclear. Germline V CDR1 and CDR2: SGHRS, YFSETQ. Trimming removed 0 bases at V and 0 bases at J, with 5 bases between. The CDR3 extends over 14 amino acids. CDR3 protein: CASSLGGSTDTQYF. CDR3 coding DNA: TGCGCCAGCAGCTTGGGCGGAAGCACAGATACGCAGTATTTT.

The chain uses TRBV2 and TRBJ2-7; 8 nucleotides line up with TRBD1. The germline CDR1 and CDR2 sequences are SNHLY and FYNNEI. Trimming cost V 7 bases and J 4 bases; bases outside gene matches: 6. This CDR3 is built from 13 residues. The CDR3 nucleotides read TGTGCCAGCATCCCGGACAGGGTTTACGAGCAGTACTTC. Translated, it gives CASIPDRVYEQYF. The whole variable domain, filled in from reference TRBV2 and TRBJ2-7, reads EPEVTQTPSHQVTQMGQEVILRCVPISNHLYFYWYRQILGQKVEFLVSFYNNEISEKSEIFDDQFSVERPDGSNFTLKIRSTKLEDSAMYFCASIPDRVYEQYFGPGTRLTVT.

V and J are TRBV30 and TRBJ2-7; 7 bases are a match to TRBD1. This CDR3 is 15 amino acids long. The trim removed 0 bases at V and 3 bases at J, leaving 8 bases unmatched. Germline V gene lookup returns CDR1 GTSNPN and CDR2 SVGIG (reference sequence). The CDR3 DNA sequence: TGTGCCTGGAGTGTAGGGGGCACCGGAGGCTACGAGCAGTACTTC. It encodes CAWSVGGTGGYEQYF.

This clone is a singleton in its sample. This sequence joins TRBV7-3 and TRBJ2-2; weak D call: TRBD1 (5 bases). The V and J ends lost 4 bases and 3 bases respectively, with 9 bases between them. CDR1 and CDR2 from the germline V gene are SGHTA and FQGTGA. The CDR3 contains 14 residues. The CDR3 region is CASSSARDTGELFF. As DNA, the CDR3 is TGTGCCAGCAGCTCCGCCAGGGACACCGGGGAGCTGTTTTTT.

This chain uses TRBV30 with TRBJ1-6; 7 bases agree with TRBD1. Looked up from germline, CDR1 is GTSNPN and CDR2 is SVGIG (reference sequence). The junction had 6 bases not matched to a gene; V was cut back by 7 bases and J by 12 bases. CDR3 length: 11 residues. The CDR3 DNA follows: TGTGCCTCACGAAGGGGGCAACCCCTCCACTTT. It specifies CASRRGQPLHF.

V usage is TRBV5-5 and J usage is TRBJ2-5; 7 bases agree with TRBD1. V shed 6 bases and J 2 bases; nucleotides not matched to a gene: 4. CDR1 and CDR2 (germline): SGHKS, YYEKEE (reference sequence). The CDR3 has 13 amino acids. Here the CDR3 reads CASTGDSQETQYF. CDR3 in DNA: TGTGCCAGCACAGGGGACAGTCAAGAGACCCAGTACTTC.

This chain connects TRBV4-3 to TRBJ1-1; D remains ambiguous. V was clipped by 1 base and J by 8 bases, with 23 bases between them. The germline V gene has CDR1 LGHNA and CDR2 YSLEER. The CDR3 contains 17 residues. CDR3 region: CASSQGVGINQRPEAFF. The CDR3 DNA reads TGCGCCAGCAGCCAAGGGGTTGGCATCAATCAGCGGCCCGAAGCTTTCTTT.

This rearrangement joins TRBV2 to TRBJ1-2; D gene unclear. V dropped 6 bases and J dropped 4 bases, with 12 bases sitting between them. The CDR3 spans 13 residues. CDR1 is SNHLY, CDR2 FYNNEI, per germline. CDR3 loop: CASSVEGGYGYTF. CDR3 nucleotide sequence: TGTGCCAGCAGCGTGGAGGGAGGCTATGGCTACACCTTC.

The chain couples TRBV6-6 to TRBJ2-1, with 10 bases fitting TRBD1. Looked up from germline, CDR1 is MNHNY and CDR2 is SVGAGI (reference sequence). V gave up 6 bases and J gave up 4 bases; unmatched junction bases: 9. The CDR3 is 16 amino acids. CDR3 in DNA: TGTGCCAGCAGCCCTAACGACAGGGGGCTGTACAATGAGCAGTTCTTC. It specifies CASSPNDRGLYNEQFF.

The V gene is TRBV4-2, the J gene TRBJ1-2, with 9 positions matching TRBD1. From germline, CDR1 is LGHNA and CDR2 YNFKEQ. With 3 bases clipped from V and 4 bases from J, the junction kept 18 bases outside the gene matches. The CDR3 contains 19 residues. As DNA, the CDR3 is TGTGCCAGCAGCCAGGAACAGGGGGCCCGGTCGATTTTTCCCTATGGCTACACCTTC. Protein: CASSQEQGARSIFPYGYTF.

The gene calls are TRBV5-6 and TRBJ2-7, with TRBD1 identical over 9 bases. Looked up from germline, CDR1 is SGHDT and CDR2 is YYEEEE. J lost 5 bases, V lost 4 bases, and 7 bases had no gene match. The CDR3 has 14 amino acids. The CDR3 sequence: CASSRTGATNEQYF. The CDR3 nucleotides read TGTGCCAGCAGCAGGACAGGGGCAACCAACGAGCAGTACTTC.